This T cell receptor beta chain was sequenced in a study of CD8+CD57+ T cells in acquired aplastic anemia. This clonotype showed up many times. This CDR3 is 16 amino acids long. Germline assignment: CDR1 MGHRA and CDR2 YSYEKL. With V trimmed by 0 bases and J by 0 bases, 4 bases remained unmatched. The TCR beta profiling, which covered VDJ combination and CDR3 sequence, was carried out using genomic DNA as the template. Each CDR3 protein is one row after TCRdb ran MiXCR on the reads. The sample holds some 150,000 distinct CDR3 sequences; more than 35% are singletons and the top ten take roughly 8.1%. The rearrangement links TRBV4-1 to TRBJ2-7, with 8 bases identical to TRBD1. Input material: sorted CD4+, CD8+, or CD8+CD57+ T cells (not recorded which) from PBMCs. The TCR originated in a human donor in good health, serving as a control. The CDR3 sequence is CASSQDWDRLSYEQYF. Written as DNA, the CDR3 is TGCGCCAGCAGCCAAGATTGGGACAGGCTCTCCTACGAGCAGTACTTC.